A single sample is the source of the 4 T cell receptor beta chains below, sequenced in a study of neurological immune-mediated disorders. One entry per CDR3 protein, called by TCRdb with MiXCR from the 5' RACE reads. The sample contains about 70,000 distinct CDR3 sequences, 2.5% to 4% of which appear only once. Material: PBMCs. Receptor source: a woman aged 45-60 years with multiple sclerosis.

This clonotype was detected many times. In DNA, the CDR3 is TGTGCCGCGTCCCTGGGGGCTAACTATGGCTACACCTTC. It codes for CAASLGANYGYTF. The chain links TRBV7-9 to TRBJ1-2; tentatively, D is TRBD1 (5 bases). Germline-derived CDR1 and CDR2 are SEHNR and FQNEAQ (reference sequence). V was cut by 11 bases and J by 0 bases, with 13 bases left in between. The length of the CDR3 is 13 residues.

This clonotype was found a few times. The chain employs TRBV6-2 or TRBV6-3 and TRBJ2-3, with 10 bases matching TRBD2. V gave up 7 bases and J gave up 5 bases; unmatched junction bases: 12. CDR3 size: 16 residues. Germline loops: CDR1 MNHEY, CDR2 SVGEGT. The CDR3 nucleotides are TGTGCCAGCATCGACACACTAGCGGGATCCGTAGATACGCAGTATTTT. Its translation: CASIDTLAGSVDTQYF.

This clonotype appeared many times. This chain uses TRBV20-1 with TRBJ1-2, with a possible D match to TRBD1 (5 bases). The germline V gene encodes CDR1 DFQATT and CDR2 SNEGSKA (reference sequence). V gave up 5 bases and J gave up 0 bases, with 16 bases separating them. CDR3 length: 15 amino acids. The CDR3 DNA reads as TGCAGTGCTCCACTACGGGGCGGACCTAACTATGGCTACACCTTC. This encodes CSAPLRGGPNYGYTF.

This clonotype was observed at least ten times. The genes are TRBV6-4 and TRBJ2-3, with 7 positions matching TRBD2. Germline lookup yields CDR1 MRHNA and CDR2 SNTAGT. The V segment lost 6 bases and the J segment 0 bases; nucleotides outside the gene matches: 6. The CDR3 consists of 15 residues. DNA of the CDR3: TGTGCCAGCAGCGCCACCGGGAGGAGCACAGATACGCAGTATTTT. This gives the protein CASSATGRSTDTQYF.